This T cell receptor beta chain derives from a study of radiation and T cells in renal cell carcinoma (dated by TCRdb to 2020 to 2021). Regarding the complete study: Samples came from a clinical trial, in which primary renal cell carcinomas received 15 Gy stereotactic body radiation therapy followed by nephrectomy 4 weeks later. TCR beta sequencing covered some 55 samples in total, comprising around 26 tumors and 27 peripheral blood samples. Across all 50 or so samples, 3,800,000 or so unique CDR3 nucleotide sequences encoding about 2.4 million unique CDR3 amino acid sequences were identified. What the work shows at the level of the full study, not this receptor alone: No pretreatment tumor biopsies were available, so the baseline intratumoral presence of clonotypes could not be determined. The single-armed trial design could not address effects of radiation dose or scheduling on the TCR repertoire. An increase in top tumor clonotypes in blood was observed from baseline to 2 weeks post-radiation, followed by contraction by 4 weeks, which was taken to suggest transient expansion of tumor-resident clones. Tracking of blood repertoire dynamics stopped at roughly 4 weeks after treatment, with no follow-up past that point.

Its CDR3 holds 17 amino acids, cysteine through phenylalanine. The sequence is cut down to CDR3 DNA, 51 bases in frame from base 1. Compared with germline, V lacks 1 base and J lacks 1 base; bases without a gene match: 7. The CDR1 and CDR2 encoded by the germline V gene are MDHEN and SYDVKM. The immunoSEQ kit was used, according to the manufacturer's recommendations, to generate TCR beta libraries from genomic DNA. Library preparation used a first multiplex PCR with proprietary primers, then a second PCR adding unique barcodes, with bead cleanups after each round. A positive control reaction and a negative control reaction, both provided in the kit, were run with every batch of samples. The final libraries were assessed on an Agilent 4200 TapeStation D1000 ScreenTape, pooled by volume, and quantified by qPCR. Sequencing was performed on an Illumina NextSeq500 with a MidOutput 150-cycle cartridge, and 156 Read1 and 15 Index1 cycles were run with kit custom primers. The pooled library was loaded at approximately 0.99 pM, and 20% PhiX control was spiked in. Per the authors' processing: The vendor-processed data were analyzed in R, and a clonotype was defined as all T cells that share the same CDR3 nucleotide sequence. For clone abundance analyses, frequencies were normalized to the 10,000 most abundant clones in each sample. Before analysis, public T cell clones were removed, and these numbered fewer than five per sample on average. Tumor-enriched clonotypes and baseline blood-enriched clonotypes were defined as those with an abundance difference of at least 32-fold between compartments. Clonotypes expanded or contracted between blood time points were identified with a beta-binomial differential abundance model. Tumor-blood repertoire similarity was measured with the Baroni-Urbani and Buser coefficient, and groups were compared using two-tailed Wilcoxon tests in R. Not all clones reach the TCRdb copy of this immuneACCESS table, which keeps in-frame sequences only. Checked studies attribute under half of the gap to unresolved V genes and leave the rest unexplained. That table furnishes V, J and clone size, whereas the DNA furnished D and trimming. The sample table records tens of thousands of clones; 80% to 90% of these occur just once. Together, the top ten hold more than 20% of the sample.

The sample's time point label, in plain terms: blood 2 weeks post-SBRT. The sample's treatment or condition label is to be understood as: 15 Gy SBRT to primary tumor, nephrectomy 4 weeks later. To track tumor-enriched clonotypes, serial peripheral blood was sampled from radiation-treated patients at baseline and at 2 weeks and 4 weeks after SBRT. Every patient had renal cell carcinoma of clear cell pathology. The QIAamp DNA Blood Mini Kit (Qiagen) was used to prepare genomic DNA for TCR sequencing. The analyses included only samples that passed all quality control checks. This clone has only a few counts. It lacks a known antigen. No clone much larger than this one lies a single base away; base qualities are absent.

The clonotype comes from a woman aged 45-65 years with renal cell carcinoma. The sequencing here drew on blood, taken from a patient whose treatment included radiotherapy and nephrectomy. Here the chain combines TRBV28 and TRBJ1-2; 9 middle bases align to TRBD1. The nucleotide sequence is given as TGTGCCAGCAGTTTATCAACTCCGGGACAGGGTAACTATGGCTACACCTTC. It translates to CASSLSTPGQGNYGYTF.